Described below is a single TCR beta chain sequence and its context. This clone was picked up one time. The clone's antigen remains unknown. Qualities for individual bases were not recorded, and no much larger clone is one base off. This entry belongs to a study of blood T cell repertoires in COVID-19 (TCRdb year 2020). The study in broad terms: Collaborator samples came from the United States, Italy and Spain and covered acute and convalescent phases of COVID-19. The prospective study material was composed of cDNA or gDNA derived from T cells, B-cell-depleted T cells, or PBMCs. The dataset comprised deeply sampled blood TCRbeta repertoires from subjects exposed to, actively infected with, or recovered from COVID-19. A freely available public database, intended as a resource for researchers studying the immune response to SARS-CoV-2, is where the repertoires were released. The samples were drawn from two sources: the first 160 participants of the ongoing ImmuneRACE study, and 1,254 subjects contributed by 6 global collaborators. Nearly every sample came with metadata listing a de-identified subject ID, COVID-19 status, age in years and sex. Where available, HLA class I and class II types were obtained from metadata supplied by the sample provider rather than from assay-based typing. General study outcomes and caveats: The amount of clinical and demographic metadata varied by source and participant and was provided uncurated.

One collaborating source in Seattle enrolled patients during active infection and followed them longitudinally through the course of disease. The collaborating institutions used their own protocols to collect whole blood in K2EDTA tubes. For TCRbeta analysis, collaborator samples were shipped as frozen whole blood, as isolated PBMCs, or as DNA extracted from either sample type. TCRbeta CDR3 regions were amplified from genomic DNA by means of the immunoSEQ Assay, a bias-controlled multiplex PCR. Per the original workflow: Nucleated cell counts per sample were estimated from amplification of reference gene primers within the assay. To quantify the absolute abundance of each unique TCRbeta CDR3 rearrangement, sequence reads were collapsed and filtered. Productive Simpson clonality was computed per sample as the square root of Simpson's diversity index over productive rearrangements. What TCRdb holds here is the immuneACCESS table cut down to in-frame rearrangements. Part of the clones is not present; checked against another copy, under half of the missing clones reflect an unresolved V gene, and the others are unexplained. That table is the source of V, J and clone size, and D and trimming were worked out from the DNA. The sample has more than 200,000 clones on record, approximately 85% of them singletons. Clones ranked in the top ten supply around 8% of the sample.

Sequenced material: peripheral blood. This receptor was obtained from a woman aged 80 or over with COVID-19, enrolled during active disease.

The sequenced DNA: TGTGCCAGCTCACCACCGGGACAGGGATTCACCGGGGAGCTGTTTTTT. This translates into CASSPPGQGFTGELFF. The chain employs TRBV18 and TRBJ2-2; 9 of the junction bases match TRBD1. The germline V and J ends show losses of 0 bases and 4 bases respectively, and no gene match explains 3 bases of the junction. The CDR3 goes from the cysteine to the phenylalanine over 16 residues. The CDR3 DNA has 48 bases and is translated from base 1. The germline V gene supplies CDR1 KGHSH and CDR2 LQKENI. The full variable domain, completed from the reference TRBV18 and TRBJ2-2 proteins outside the CDR3, reads NAGVMQNPRHLVRRRGQEARLRCSPMKGHSHVYWYRQLPEEGLKFMVYLQKENIIDESGMPKERFSAEFPKEGPSILRIQQVVRGDSAAYFCASSPPGQGFTGELFFGEGSRLTVL.